The subject of this entry is one TCR beta chain. Sequenced by immunoSEQ multiplex PCR; TCRdb stores in-frame clones only, minus some. The table includes roughly 330,000 clones, approximately 89% detected once. Germline V CDR1 and CDR2: LGHDT, YNNKEL (reference sequence). V lost 1 base to trimming and J lost 4 bases; unmatched junction nucleotides: 6. This CDR3 has 16 residues. Participants came from some 26 US areas, aged about 18 to 100 years. The sample belongs to a study of blood T cell repertoires in COVID-19. The V gene is TRBV3-1 (or the pseudogene TRBV3-2), the J gene TRBJ1-3; 8 nucleotides match TRBD1. The sequencing input was PBMCs or T cells enriched from blood (not recorded which). This sequence originates from a woman younger than 45 who had recovered from COVID-19. The CDR3 nucleotides are TGTGCCAGCAGCCAAGTACAGGGGGTGACGGGAAACACCATATATTTT. Protein: CASSQVQGVTGNTIYF.